Listed here are 4 T cell receptor beta chains from one sample, sequenced in a study of T cell responses to AZD1222 COVID-19 vaccine. Data came from immunoSEQ multiplex PCR; TCRdb stores just in-frame clones and leaves some out. The sample contains roughly 120,000 clones, around 83% of which appear only once. The sample was peripheral blood, taken on day 0 of AZD1222 vaccination. Receptors originate from an adult in good health.

The V call is TRBV15, the J call TRBJ2-1, with D unresolved. The CDR3 sequence is 14 residues long. V lost 0 bases to trimming and J lost 9 bases, with 12 bases between them. The germline gives CDR1 LNHNV, CDR2 YYDKDF (reference sequence). CDR3 sequence (DNA): TGTGCCACCAGCAGAGATCGAGTGGCTGGTGAGCAGTTCTTC. As protein: CATSRDRVAGEQFF. The full variable domain, its missing parts supplied by reference TRBV15 and TRBJ2-1, is DAMVIQNPRYQVTQFGKPVTLSCSQTLNHNVMYWYQQKSSQAPKLLFHYYDKDFNNEADTPDNFQSRRPNTSFCFLDIRSPGLGDTAMYLCATSRDRVAGEQFFGPGTRLTVL.

The chain has TRBV11-2 and TRBJ2-3; TRBD2 matches at 9 bases. Trimming at V came to 5 bases and at J to 2 bases, leaving 8 bases not matched to a gene. The CDR3 spans 16 residues. Per the germline V gene, CDR1 is SGHAT and CDR2 is FQNNGV. CDR3 sequence: CASSQISGRPTDTQYF. DNA for the CDR3: TGTGCCAGCAGCCAAATCAGCGGGAGGCCCACAGATACGCAGTATTTT.

This clone was found a few times. Other DNA sequences in the sample encode the same CDR3. The genes are TRBV2 and TRBJ1-5; D is ambiguous. The CDR3 is 14 amino acids. V was pared by 0 bases and J by 4 bases, with 7 bases between. CDR1 SNHLY and CDR2 FYNNEI come from the germline V gene. The CDR3 sequence is CASSEAERNQPQHF. The DNA for the CDR3 is TGTGCCAGCAGTGAAGCTGAGAGGAATCAGCCCCAGCATTTT. Supplemented by reference TRBV2 and TRBJ1-5, the full variable domain reads EPEVTQTPSHQVTQMGQEVILRCVPISNHLYFYWYRQILGQKVEFLVSFYNNEISEKSEIFDDQFSVERPDGSNFTLKIRSTKLEDSAMYFCASSEAERNQPQHFGDGTRLSIL.

This chain links TRBV30 with TRBJ2-7; weak D call: TRBD2 (6 bases). The V end was cut by 4 bases, the J end by 5 bases, with 15 bases between. The CDR3 length is 13 residues. From germline, CDR1 is GTSNPN and CDR2 SVGIG (reference sequence). DNA for the CDR3: TGTGCCTGGACCGATGGGGGGTTCGACGAGCAGTACTTC. Translation gives CAWTDGGFDEQYF.